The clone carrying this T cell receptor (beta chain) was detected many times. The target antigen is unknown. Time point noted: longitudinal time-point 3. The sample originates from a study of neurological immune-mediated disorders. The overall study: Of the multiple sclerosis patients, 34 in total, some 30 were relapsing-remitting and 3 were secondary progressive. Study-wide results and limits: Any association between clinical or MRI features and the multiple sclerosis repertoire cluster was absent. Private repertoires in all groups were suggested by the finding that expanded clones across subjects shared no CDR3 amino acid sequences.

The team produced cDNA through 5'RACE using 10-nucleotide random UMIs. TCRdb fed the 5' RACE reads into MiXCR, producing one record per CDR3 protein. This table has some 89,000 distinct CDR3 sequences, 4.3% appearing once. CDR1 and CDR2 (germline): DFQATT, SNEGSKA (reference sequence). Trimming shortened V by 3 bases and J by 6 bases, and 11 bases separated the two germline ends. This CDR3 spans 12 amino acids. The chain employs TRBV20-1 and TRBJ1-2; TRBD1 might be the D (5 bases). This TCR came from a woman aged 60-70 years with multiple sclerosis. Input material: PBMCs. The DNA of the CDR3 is TGCAGTGCTAGTAGGGGCGCGGATGGCTACACCTTC. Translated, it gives CSASRGADGYTF.